These 30 T cell receptor beta chains came from one sample sequenced in a study of blood T cell repertoires in COVID-19. TCRdb's table, derived via immunoSEQ multiplex PCR, lists solely in-frame clones and lacks some. The repertoire holds around 300,000 clones, with around four fifths as singletons. The material sequenced was peripheral blood. These receptors came from a man aged 30-40 years with active or convalescent COVID-19.

This clone appeared a few times. The chain recombines TRBV27 with TRBJ1-1; D unclear. This CDR3 has 14 amino acids. Germline V gene sequence: CDR1 MNHEY, CDR2 SMNVEV (reference sequence). Trimming pared 1 base from V and 0 bases from J, leaving 6 bases between. The CDR3 region is CASSLLRVNTEAFF. Written as DNA, the CDR3 is TGTGCCAGCAGTTTATTACGGGTGAACACTGAAGCTTTCTTT.

The rearrangement links TRBV30 to TRBJ1-3; D is ambiguous. The V gene's germline CDR1 is GTSNPN and CDR2 SVGIG (reference sequence). CDR3 length: 12 residues. Trimming pared 0 bases from V and 4 bases from J, leaving 4 bases between. CDR3 DNA: TGTGCCTGGAGTGTATCAGGAAACACCATATATTTT. The encoded protein is CAWSVSGNTIYF.

This clone was found once. The gene calls are TRBV7-8 and TRBJ2-3; 12 bases are shared with TRBD1. Germline V lookup: CDR1 SGHVS, CDR2 FQNEAQ. This CDR3 comprises 18 residues. V lost 5 bases to trimming and J lost 5 bases; unmatched junction nucleotides: 14. CDR3 bases: TGTGCCAGCAGCGCACTACCGGGACAGGGGGCGCAGGAAGATACGCAGTATTTT. Residues: CASSALPGQGAQEDTQYF. Using reference TRBV7-8 and TRBJ2-3 for the parts outside the CDR3, the full variable domain is GAGVSQSPRYKVAKRGQDVALRCDPISGHVSLFWYQQALGQGPEFLTYFQNEAQLDKSGLPSDRFFAERPEGSVSTLKIQRTQQEDSAVYLCASSALPGQGAQEDTQYFGPGTRLTVL.

This sequence joins TRBV11-2 and TRBJ2-7, with TRBD2 matching 12 bases. J lost 5 bases, V lost 2 bases, and 4 bases had no gene match. The germline CDR1 and CDR2 sequences are SGHAT and FQNNGV. The CDR3 length is 15 residues. CDR3 residues: CASSLTLAGGDEQYF. The CDR3 coding sequence is TGTGCCAGCAGCTTAACACTAGCGGGAGGAGACGAGCAGTACTTC.

The rearrangement joins TRBV5-6 to TRBJ2-7; 13 bases align to TRBD2. Trimming cost V 4 bases and J 1 base; bases outside gene matches: 14. Germline V gene sequence: CDR1 SGHDT, CDR2 YYEEEE. This CDR3 contains 19 residues. The CDR3 region is CASSPDAGLAGTLSYEQYF. The CDR3 DNA follows: TGTGCCAGCAGCCCGGACGCGGGACTAGCGGGGACCCTATCCTACGAGCAGTACTTC. The complete variable domain, with remaining parts taken from reference TRBV5-6 and TRBJ2-7, reads DAGVTQSPTHLIKTRGQQVTLRCSPKSGHDTVSWYQQALGQGPQFIFQYYEEEERQRGNFPDRFSGHQFPNYSSELNVNALLLGDSALYLCASSPDAGLAGTLSYEQYFGPGTRLTVT.

This chain links TRBV28 with TRBJ1-1; D possibly corresponds to TRBD1 (6 bases). Germline V gene lookup returns CDR1 MDHEN and CDR2 SYDVKM. CDR3 length equals 15 residues. V was clipped by 4 bases and J by 5 bases, with 17 bases between them. CDR3 bases: TGTGCCAGCAGTTCCGGGGGCGGGAGCCGAACTGAAGCTTTCTTT. Translating it yields CASSSGGGSRTEAFF.

The genes are TRBV7-6 and TRBJ1-1, with TRBD1 identical over 8 bases. Trimming cost V 4 bases and J 4 bases; bases outside gene matches: 17. Germline V gene data show CDR1 as SGHVS and CDR2 as FNYEAQ. This CDR3 has 18 amino acids. The CDR3: CASSSQEYQGATGTEAFF. The DNA of the CDR3 is TGTGCCAGCAGCTCCCAGGAGTATCAGGGGGCCACGGGCACTGAAGCTTTCTTT.

The chain has TRBV10-1 and TRBJ1-1; possible D gene TRBD1, 5 bases. This CDR3 is 14 amino acids long. V lost 6 bases and J lost 1, with 12 bases in between. CDR1 is WNHNN, CDR2 SYGVQD, per germline (reference sequence). The CDR3 region is CASRLRRGNTEAFF. The CDR3 coding sequence is TGCGCCAGCAGACTTAGAAGGGGGAACACTGAAGCTTTCTTT.

This CDR3 reads CASSPARGGYTF. The CDR3 coding sequence is TGTGCCAGCTCACCGGCCAGGGGTGGCTACACCTTC. The chain links TRBV18 to TRBJ1-2; perhaps TRBD1 as D (6 bases). V lost 3 bases, J lost 7 bases, and 9 bases lay in between. From germline, CDR1 is KGHSH and CDR2 LQKENI. The CDR3 extends over 12 amino acids. The variable domain in full, completed from reference TRBV18 and TRBJ1-2, reads NAGVMQNPRHLVRRRGQEARLRCSPMKGHSHVYWYRQLPEEGLKFMVYLQKENIIDESGMPKERFSAEFPKEGPSILRIQQVVRGDSAAYFCASSPARGGYTFGSGTRLTVV.

This chain connects TRBV9 to TRBJ2-1, with D tentatively TRBD1 (6 bases). Germline V CDR1 and CDR2: SGDLS, YYNGEE. CDR3 length equals 15 residues. Between the trimmed V and J ends, which lost 2 bases and 4 bases, there was a span of 13 bases. The CDR3 here is CASSVRDRNYNEQFF. The DNA for the CDR3 is TGTGCCAGCAGCGTTCGAGACAGGAATTACAATGAGCAGTTCTTC.

The sample holds a few counts of this clone. This rearrangement joins TRBV6-2 or TRBV6-3 to TRBJ2-1; D not resolved. This CDR3 spans 11 amino acids. The V gene lost 5 bases and the J gene lost 15 bases, with 14 bases spanning the gap. CDR1 and CDR2 from the germline V gene are MNHEY and SVGEGT. CDR3 sequence reads: CASSPLFVRFF. In DNA, the CDR3 is TGTGCCAGCAGTCCCCTCTTTGTGCGGTTCTTC.

The rearrangement links TRBV5-1 to TRBJ2-3; 9 nucleotides align to TRBD2. Trimming at V came to 2 bases and at J to 8 bases, leaving 6 bases not matched to a gene. Germline V lookup: CDR1 SGHRS, CDR2 YFSETQ. The CDR3 totals 14 residues. The CDR3 coding sequence is TGCGCCAGCAGCTTTCGGCGGGGGGGCGTTACGCAGTATTTT. Its translation is CASSFRRGGVTQYF. Complete variable domain (other parts from reference TRBV5-1 and TRBJ2-3): KAGVTQTPRYLIKTRGQQVTLSCSPISGHRSVSWYQQTPGQGLQFLFEYFSETQRNKGNFPGRFSGRQFSNSRSEMNVSTLELGDSALYLCASSFRRGGVTQYFGPGTRLTVL.

In this sample, this clone turned up a few times. The rearrangement uses TRBV28 and TRBJ1-3, with a tentative D call TRBD1 (5 bases). The V gene lost 4 bases and the J gene lost 5 bases, with 9 bases spanning the gap. This CDR3 has 13 amino acids. In germline, CDR1 is MDHEN, CDR2 SYDVKM. CDR3 bases: TGTGCCAGCAGTTCCCAGGGAAGAAACACCATATATTTT. It encodes CASSSQGRNTIYF.

V is TRBV19 and J is TRBJ2-2; 10 nucleotides match TRBD2. V lost 7 bases and J lost 1; bases outside the gene matches: 15. This CDR3 has 19 residues. Per the germline V gene, CDR1 is LNHDA and CDR2 is SQIVND (reference sequence). CDR3 sequence reads: CASTSNAVTSGVNTGELFF. The DNA of the CDR3 is TGTGCCAGTACCTCAAACGCGGTCACTAGCGGGGTGAACACCGGGGAGCTGTTTTTT. The full variable domain, rest sourced from reference TRBV19 and TRBJ2-2, is DGGITQSPKYLFRKEGQNVTLSCEQNLNHDAMYWYRQDPGQGLRLIYYSQIVNDFQKGDIAEGYSVSREKKESFPLTVTSAQKNPTAFYLCASTSNAVTSGVNTGELFFGEGSRLTVL.

V is TRBV6-2 or TRBV6-3 and J is TRBJ2-2; the match to TRBD1 covers 9 bases. V dropped 4 bases and J dropped 0; count of bases not matched to a gene: 3. The CDR3 is 16 residues long. Germline V gene data show CDR1 as MNHEY and CDR2 as SVGEGT. CDR3 in amino acids: CASSSRTGANTGELFF. The CDR3 coding sequence is TGTGCCAGCAGTTCCCGGACAGGGGCGAACACCGGGGAGCTGTTTTTT.

Only one count was recorded for this clone. The CDR3 sequence: CASRGQGEGGYTF. The CDR3 nucleotides read TGTGCCAGCAGAGGACAGGGGGAAGGTGGCTACACCTTC. The chain couples TRBV6-5 to TRBJ1-2; the match to TRBD1 covers 10 bases. The germline gives CDR1 MNHEY, CDR2 SVGAGI. There are 13 residues in the CDR3. Unmatched junction bases numbered 5, after V lost 6 bases and J lost 7 bases.

The rearrangement uses TRBV5-6 and TRBJ1-2; possible D gene TRBD1, 5 bases. V dropped 2 bases and J dropped 5 bases, with 16 bases sitting between them. Germline V gene sequence: CDR1 SGHDT, CDR2 YYEEEE. This CDR3 spans 15 amino acids. The CDR3: CASSFPPLGEYGYTF. The CDR3 DNA follows: TGTGCCAGCAGCTTCCCACCCCTAGGGGAATATGGCTACACCTTC. The full variable domain, its missing parts supplied by reference TRBV5-6 and TRBJ1-2, is DAGVTQSPTHLIKTRGQQVTLRCSPKSGHDTVSWYQQALGQGPQFIFQYYEEEERQRGNFPDRFSGHQFPNYSSELNVNALLLGDSALYLCASSFPPLGEYGYTFGSGTRLTVV.

The chain carries TRBV27 and TRBJ2-7; possibly TRBD2 for D (7 bases). V shed 5 bases and J shed 2 bases, with 13 bases lying between them. This CDR3 has 14 residues. The germline CDR1 and CDR2 sequences are MNHEY and SMNVEV (reference sequence). CDR3 in amino acids: CASSPGGGAYEQYF. The DNA of the CDR3 is TGTGCCAGCAGTCCCGGAGGGGGGGCCTACGAGCAGTACTTC.

V gene TRBV9 combines with J gene TRBJ1-1; D is unclear. This CDR3 region has 13 residues. V was clipped by 4 bases and J by 4 bases, with 11 bases between them. CDR1 SGDLS and CDR2 YYNGEE come from the germline V gene. The CDR3 is CASSTPSSTEAFF. CDR3 sequence (DNA): TGTGCCAGCAGCACCCCCTCGAGCACTGAAGCTTTCTTT.

The rearrangement uses TRBV23-1 and TRBJ1-3, with 11 bases that match TRBD1. TRBV23-1 belongs to the ORF category, with a function that is uncertain. With V trimmed by 3 bases and J by 2 bases, 3 bases remained unmatched. This CDR3 spans 16 amino acids. The CDR3 DNA reads as TGCGCCAGCAGTCATTTGGGACAGGGGGCTGGAAACACCATATATTTT. Its protein product is CASSHLGQGAGNTIYF.

The gene calls are TRBV6-6 and TRBJ1-6, with D hard to call. V dropped 0 bases and J dropped 9 bases, with 15 bases sitting between them. The CDR3 totals 16 residues. Germline V gene lookup returns CDR1 MNHNY and CDR2 SVGAGI (reference sequence). The CDR3 spells CASSYSGEATGSPLHF. CDR3 sequence (DNA): TGTGCCAGCAGTTACTCAGGAGAGGCCACTGGTTCACCCCTCCACTTT.

This clone has more than one count but fewer than ten. V usage is TRBV28 and J usage is TRBJ2-7; 11 nucleotides agree with TRBD1. Germline V gene sequence: CDR1 MDHEN, CDR2 SYDVKM. V trimming: 4 bases; J trimming: 3 bases; junction bases outside the gene matches: 8. This CDR3 region has 16 residues. This chain's CDR3 is CASSSPGDRGFYEQYF. The CDR3 DNA reads as TGTGCCAGCAGTTCGCCCGGGGACAGGGGGTTCTACGAGCAGTACTTC.

V usage is TRBV3-1 (or the pseudogene TRBV3-2) and J usage is TRBJ2-7; 7 nucleotides match TRBD2. This CDR3 contains 16 residues. CDR1 and CDR2 from the germline V gene are LGHDT and YNNKEL (reference sequence). V lost 1 base to trimming and J lost 4 bases; unmatched junction nucleotides: 10. The CDR3 here is CASSQGAFAGVYEQYF. The CDR3 bases are TGTGCCAGCAGCCAAGGGGCCTTCGCGGGAGTGTACGAGCAGTACTTC.

The chain is built from TRBV18 and TRBJ2-7; TRBD2 agrees at 9 bases. J was trimmed by 3 bases and V by 3 bases; bases with no gene match: 6. This CDR3 has 15 amino acids. Germline loops: CDR1 KGHSH, CDR2 LQKENI. The DNA for the CDR3 is TGTGCCAGCTCACCCAAGCGGGAGGCACTCTACGAGCAGTACTTC. The encoded protein is CASSPKREALYEQYF.

This sequence joins TRBV11-2 and TRBJ1-4; 7 bases match TRBD1. The CDR3 runs to 15 residues. Germline trimming cut 4 bases from V and 8 bases from J; bases unmatched to any gene: 10. Germline V CDR1 and CDR2: SGHAT, FQNNGV. The CDR3 sequence is CASSSRTGTPEKLFF. CDR3 DNA: TGTGCCAGCAGCTCACGGACAGGCACTCCCGAAAAACTGTTTTTT.

The CDR3 spells CASKRGASGATTYNEQFF. In DNA form, the CDR3 reads TGTGCCAGTAAGCGGGGGGCTAGCGGGGCAACTACCTACAATGAGCAGTTCTTC. The chain has TRBV19 and TRBJ2-1; 9 bases are a match to TRBD2. Germline CDR1 reads LNHDA; CDR2 reads SQIVND (reference sequence). Trimming cost V 7 bases and J 2 bases; bases outside gene matches: 15. This CDR3 region has 18 residues. The full variable domain, in which reference TRBV19 and TRBJ2-1 provide the parts outside the CDR3, is DGGITQSPKYLFRKEGQNVTLSCEQNLNHDAMYWYRQDPGQGLRLIYYSQIVNDFQKGDIAEGYSVSREKKESFPLTVTSAQKNPTAFYLCASKRGASGATTYNEQFFGPGTRLTVL.

J is TRBJ1-2 and V is TRBV7-2, with D unresolved. The CDR3 is 14 residues long. Trimming pared 2 bases from V and 8 bases from J, leaving 15 bases between. Germline loops: CDR1 SGHTA, CDR2 FQGNSA. CDR3 sequence: CASSLTPRREGYTF. DNA of the CDR3: TGTGCCAGCAGCTTAACCCCCCGGAGGGAAGGCTACACCTTC.

The rearrangement links TRBV24-1 to TRBJ2-1; 9 bases are shared with TRBD1. Germline values: CDR1 KGHDR, CDR2 SFDVKD. This CDR3 contains 16 residues. V lost 3 bases to trimming and J lost 5 bases; unmatched junction nucleotides: 7. The CDR3 bases are TGTGCCACCAGTGATATTACAGGGGGCGCGGACAATGAGCAGTTCTTC. Its protein product is CATSDITGGADNEQFF.

The chain links TRBV6-5 to TRBJ1-6; 7 nucleotides agree with TRBD1. The CDR3 extends over 15 amino acids. The germline CDR1 and CDR2 sequences are MNHEY and SVGAGI. Trimming removed 1 base from V and 7 bases from J; junction bases left unmatched: 4. CDR3 region: CASSYLGQTNSPLHF. Here the CDR3 DNA reads TGTGCCAGCAGTTACTTGGGACAGACGAATTCACCCCTCCACTTT.

Here the CDR3 reads CASSLISTDTQYF. Here the CDR3 DNA reads TGTGCCAGCAGTTTAATAAGCACAGATACGCAGTATTTT. V and J are TRBV28 and TRBJ2-3; the D is unclear. Trimming removed 2 bases at V and 0 bases at J, with 3 bases between. This CDR3 is 13 amino acids long. Germline V lookup: CDR1 MDHEN, CDR2 SYDVKM.